This T cell receptor beta chain derives from a study of shared clonotypes between healthy human individuals. The CDR3 has 11 residues. The V gene lost 5 bases and the J gene lost 3 bases, with 7 bases spanning the gap. Germline CDR1 is SQVTM and CDR2 is ANQGSEA. The method was immunoSEQ multiplex PCR; TCRdb's version includes in-frame clones alone and lacks a portion of them. This sample has some 2,400,000 clones, with approximately 94% found just once. V and J are TRBV29-1 and TRBJ1-1; the D is unclear. The clonotype originates from a man aged 18 to 29 in good health. The sequencing input was naive CD4+ T cells sorted from blood. Described subset: CD45RA+ positively selected. The DNA of the CDR3 is TGCAGCGTTAGTGGAGACACTGAAGCTTTCTTT. Translation: CSVSGDTEAFF.